One sample yielded the 31 T cell receptor beta chains listed below, sequenced in a study of blood T cell repertoires in COVID-19. Measured with immunoSEQ multiplex PCR; TCRdb has only the in-frame clones, and not every one. The profile shows just over 300,000 clones, roughly nine tenths of them singletons. The sequencing sample was made of peripheral blood. Source of these receptors: a woman aged 25 to 39 with COVID-19, enrolled during active disease.

This clone came up a few times. The rearrangement joins TRBV11-3 to TRBJ2-6; D perhaps matches TRBD2 (6 bases). V was shortened by 5 bases and J by 0 bases, with 11 bases between the two germline ends. The CDR3 extends over 16 amino acids. Germline CDR1 and CDR2: SGHNT and YENEEA. DNA of the CDR3: TGTGCCAGCAGCGCCCGGGGGAGCTCTGGGGCCAACGTCCTGACTTTC. It encodes CASSARGSSGANVLTF.

CDR3 coding DNA: TGTGCCAGCAGCTTAGGCTCGGGACTGACTCAAGAGACCCAGTACTTC. Protein: CASSLGSGLTQETQYF. The V and J genes are TRBV7-2 and TRBJ2-5, with D possibly being TRBD2 (6 bases). This CDR3 region has 16 residues. Germline assignment: CDR1 SGHTA and CDR2 FQGNSA. Trimming pared 1 base from V and 2 bases from J, leaving 14 bases between.

Only one count was recorded for this clone. The genes are TRBV18 and TRBJ2-2; TRBD2 is a possible D gene (6 bases). The V gene's germline CDR1 is KGHSH and CDR2 LQKENI. The CDR3 runs to 15 residues. V lost 1 base and J 5 bases, leaving 11 bases between the germline ends. CDR3 sequence (DNA): TGTGCCAGCTCACCACGGGGGGAAAGGACCGGGGAGCTGTTTTTT. Amino acids: CASSPRGERTGELFF.

This clone is a singleton in its sample. V is TRBV10-2 and J is TRBJ2-2, with TRBD2 identical over 9 bases. The CDR3 spans 17 residues. The V gene's germline CDR1 is WSHSY and CDR2 SAAADI. V gave up 0 bases and J gave up 7 bases; unmatched junction bases: 9. CDR3 in DNA: TGCGCCAGCAGTGAGTCGATTAGCGGGGGCCGAGACGGGGAGCTGTTTTTT. This sequence encodes CASSESISGGRDGELFF.

The chain carries TRBV15 and TRBJ1-6; the D is unclear. This CDR3 comprises 14 residues. Germline V gene lookup returns CDR1 LNHNV and CDR2 YYDKDF (reference sequence). With 3 bases removed from V and 7 bases from J, the gap between germline ends came to 10 bases. The CDR3 loop reads CATSSRTGNSPLHF. Here the CDR3 DNA reads TGTGCCACCAGCAGCCGGACGGGAAATTCACCCCTCCACTTT. Based on the CDR3 plus reference TRBV15 and TRBJ1-6, the full variable domain is DAMVIQNPRYQVTQFGKPVTLSCSQTLNHNVMYWYQQKSSQAPKLLFHYYDKDFNNEADTPDNFQSRRPNTSFCFLDIRSPGLGDTAMYLCATSSRTGNSPLHFGNGTRLTVT.

CDR3 protein: CASSEARGLGGYTF. CDR3 sequence (DNA): TGTGCCAGCAGTGAAGCGCGGGGGTTGGGTGGCTACACCTTC. The chain links TRBV2 to TRBJ1-2; perhaps TRBD1 as D (5 bases). The CDR3 length is 14 residues. V was trimmed by 0 bases and J by 7 bases, leaving 12 bases between them. From germline, CDR1 is SNHLY and CDR2 FYNNEI.

The V call is TRBV7-8, the J call TRBJ2-5; no clear D gene. V lost 5 bases to trimming and J lost 4 bases, with 11 bases between them. The CDR3 extends over 13 amino acids. The germline V gene has CDR1 SGHVS and CDR2 FQNEAQ. CDR3 bases: TGTGCCAGCAGCCCCGCCCTTAGAGAGACCCAGTACTTC. This gives the protein CASSPALRETQYF.

The rearrangement links TRBV11-3 to TRBJ2-3; 9 bases fit TRBD1. Trimming removed 5 bases from V and 5 bases from J; junction bases left unmatched: 5. The CDR3 loop spans 14 amino acids. Germline V gene lookup returns CDR1 SGHNT and CDR2 YENEEA. CDR3 in amino acids: CASSARQGGDTQYF. Here the CDR3 DNA reads TGTGCCAGCAGCGCGAGACAGGGGGGAGATACGCAGTATTTT.

The chain is built from TRBV27 and TRBJ2-3, with D possibly matching TRBD1 (5 bases). The CDR3 is 14 residues long. V was clipped by 2 bases and J by 3 bases, with 9 bases between them. CDR1 is MNHEY and CDR2 is SMNVEV in the germline V gene (reference sequence). CDR3 amino acids: CASSLEDKTDTQYF. CDR3 sequence (DNA): TGTGCCAGCAGTTTAGAGGACAAAACAGATACGCAGTATTTT.

The chain is built from TRBV28 and TRBJ2-7; unclear D gene. Germline CDR1 MDHEN, CDR2 SYDVKM. Deletions cut 7 bases from V and 7 bases from J, with 20 bases between. This CDR3 has 14 residues. The CDR3 DNA follows: TGTGCCAGCACCCAAACCTCCCCCAAGGAGGAGCAGTACGTC. This translates into CASTQTSPKEEQYV.

The genes are TRBV3-1 (or the pseudogene TRBV3-2) and TRBJ1-2; TRBD1 agrees at 10 bases. Germline CDR1 is LGHDT and CDR2 is YNNKEL (reference sequence). The V gene end was trimmed by 3 bases and the J gene end by 12 bases; junction bases not matched to a gene: 7. This CDR3 has 13 amino acids. The CDR3 region has the DNA TGTGCCAGCAGCCACCGGGACAGGGGCCCCCACACCTTC. It encodes CASSHRDRGPHTF.

The J gene is TRBJ1-1, the V gene TRBV6-2 or TRBV6-3; unclear D gene. V was trimmed by 0 bases and J by 1 base, leaving 12 bases between them. This CDR3 has 16 residues. Germline V CDR1 and CDR2: MNHEY, SVGEGT. The CDR3 DNA reads as TGTGCCAGCAGTTACTCTCGCGGGGAAACGAACACTGAAGCTTTCTTT. This gives the protein CASSYSRGETNTEAFF.

The rearrangement uses TRBV2 and TRBJ2-1; TRBD1 agrees at 7 bases. J gave up 0 bases and V 5 bases, and 10 bases lay outside the gene matches. In germline, CDR1 is SNHLY, CDR2 FYNNEI. This CDR3 has 17 amino acids. The CDR3 loop is CASSQSRTGSSYNEQFF. DNA for the CDR3: TGTGCCAGCAGTCAATCCCGGACAGGTAGCTCCTACAATGAGCAGTTCTTC.

V usage is TRBV2 and J usage is TRBJ1-2, with D perhaps matching TRBD1 (5 bases). V shed 6 bases and J shed 4 bases, with 18 bases lying between them. Germline CDR1 reads SNHLY; CDR2 reads FYNNEI. CDR3 length equals 15 residues. In DNA form, the CDR3 reads TGTGCCAGCAGGATGGGCCAGGGAGGTCCCTATGGCTACACCTTC. It is translated as CASRMGQGGPYGYTF.

This rearrangement joins TRBV7-9 to TRBJ1-4, with TRBD1 as a possible D gene (6 bases). Trimming removed 1 base from V and 7 bases from J, with 13 bases in between. The CDR3 is made up of 15 amino acids. In germline, CDR1 is SEHNR, CDR2 FQNEAQ (reference sequence). The CDR3 loop is CASSLGRGGTEKLFF. The CDR3 DNA follows: TGTGCCAGCAGCTTAGGCAGGGGCGGAACTGAAAAACTGTTTTTT.

The V gene is TRBV4-1, the J gene TRBJ2-3; perhaps TRBD2 as D (5 bases). The germline CDR1 and CDR2 sequences are MGHRA and YSYEKL. Trimming removed 1 base from V and 0 bases from J, with 8 bases in between. The CDR3 is 15 amino acids. The CDR3 DNA is TGCGCCAGCAGCCAAGCGGAGGACAGCACAGATACGCAGTATTTT. Amino acids: CASSQAEDSTDTQYF.

The rearrangement uses TRBV5-1 and TRBJ1-4; 7 nucleotides line up with TRBD1. The CDR3 has 16 amino acids. Germline lookup yields CDR1 SGHRS and CDR2 YFSETQ. V dropped 2 bases and J dropped 3; count of bases not matched to a gene: 7. The CDR3 sequence: CASSFGPQGANEKLFF. The CDR3 nucleotides read TGCGCCAGCAGCTTTGGTCCTCAGGGGGCTAATGAAAAACTGTTTTTT.

The chain couples TRBV13 to TRBJ1-5; 8 bases fit TRBD1. Germline CDR1 PRHDT, CDR2 FYEKMQ (reference sequence). After removal of 6 bases from V and 0 bases from J, the junction contained 7 bases not matched to a gene. The CDR3 has 16 residues. The CDR3 region has the DNA TGTGCCAGCAGTCCCGGGACAGGCGGTAGCAATCAGCCCCAGCATTTT. This sequence encodes CASSPGTGGSNQPQHF.

The chain has TRBV12-5 and TRBJ2-2; D unresolved. The CDR3 loop spans 15 amino acids. V was shortened by 1 base and J by 7 bases, with 13 bases between the two germline ends. In germline, CDR1 is LGHNT, CDR2 FRNRAP. CDR3 sequence (DNA): TGTGCTAGTGGTTTGGCAGAGACACCCCTCGGGGAGCTGTTTTTT. It encodes CASGLAETPLGELFF.

The chain combines TRBV6-5 with TRBJ1-5; D is unresolved. Trimming shortened V by 6 bases and J by 0 bases, and 12 bases separated the two germline ends. The CDR3 contains 15 residues. The germline V gene encodes CDR1 MNHEY and CDR2 SVGAGI. This CDR3 is CASRLTPSSNQPQHF. The CDR3 nucleotides are TGTGCCAGCAGGCTTACTCCATCTAGCAATCAGCCCCAGCATTTT.

J is TRBJ1-2 and V is TRBV6-5, with D perhaps matching TRBD1 (5 bases). This CDR3 has 14 amino acids. Germline V gene sequence: CDR1 MNHEY, CDR2 SVGAGI. Trimming removed 7 bases from V and 1 base from J, with 13 bases in between. CDR3 residues: CASTGGDFNYGYTF. The CDR3 DNA is TGTGCCAGCACTGGAGGGGACTTTAACTATGGCTACACCTTC.

On this clone: In the same sample, other DNA sequences code for this CDR3. The V call is TRBV12-3 or TRBV12-4, the J call TRBJ1-1, with D unclear. The CDR3 has 12 residues. The V end was cut by 4 bases, the J end by 2 bases, with 5 bases between. The CDR3 DNA reads as TGTGCCAGCAGTTATCTTAACACTGAAGCTTTCTTT. Its translation: CASSYLNTEAFF.

The chain links TRBV28 to TRBJ2-1; no reliable D call. V lost 3 bases and J lost 0, with 6 bases in between. This CDR3 region has 14 residues. In germline, CDR1 is MDHEN, CDR2 SYDVKM. CDR3 region: CASSLISSYNEQFF. CDR3 sequence (DNA): TGTGCCAGCAGTTTGATTAGCTCCTACAATGAGCAGTTCTTC.

This chain uses TRBV14 with TRBJ1-1; possible D gene TRBD1, 5 bases. V was pared by 11 bases and J by 11 bases, with 15 bases between. CDR1 is SGHDN and CDR2 is FVKESK in the germline V gene. This CDR3 spans 10 amino acids. In DNA, the CDR3 is TGTGCCCCGGGAGGCAGGGTGGCTTTCTTT. This translates into CAPGGRVAFF.

This chain links TRBV4-1 with TRBJ1-4; D is uncertain. CDR3 length: 15 amino acids. Germline lookup yields CDR1 MGHRA and CDR2 YSYEKL. V lost 2 bases and J 0 bases, leaving 7 bases between the germline ends. The CDR3 loop is CASSQSGATNEKLFF. For the CDR3, the DNA is TGCGCCAGCAGCCAATCAGGTGCAACTAATGAAAAACTGTTTTTT.

V gene TRBV13 combines with J gene TRBJ1-6; TRBD1 matches 10 bases. V lost 4 bases to trimming and J lost 6 bases; unmatched junction nucleotides: 3. CDR3 length: 15 residues. Germline V CDR1 and CDR2: PRHDT, FYEKMQ (reference sequence). CDR3 in DNA: TGTGCCAGCAGCTCCCGGGACAGGGGTAATTCACCCCTCCACTTT. It translates to CASSSRDRGNSPLHF.

Here the CDR3 reads CASSSDKAGGYGYTF. In DNA, the CDR3 is TGTGCCAGCAGCAGTGATAAGGCAGGAGGCTATGGCTACACCTTC. This chain links TRBV5-5 with TRBJ1-2; D remains ambiguous. This CDR3 is 15 amino acids long. Trimming stripped 4 bases from V and 4 bases from J, with 17 bases between. Germline CDR1 and CDR2: SGHKS and YYEKEE (reference sequence).

The chain joins TRBV6-2 or TRBV6-3 to TRBJ1-5; a weak D match, TRBD1 (6 bases). Trimming took 5 bases from V and 6 from J, leaving 14 bases between them. The germline V gene has CDR1 MNHEY and CDR2 SVGEGT. The CDR3 consists of 14 residues. In nucleotides, the CDR3 is TGTGCCAGCAGTCTGGGCCTAGGGGGTCAGCCCCAGCATTTT. Translated, it gives CASSLGLGGQPQHF.

The chain employs TRBV7-2 and TRBJ1-2, with D possibly matching TRBD1 (6 bases). V was trimmed by 1 base and J by 2 bases, leaving 17 bases between them. Germline V gene data show CDR1 as SGHTA and CDR2 as FQGNSA. CDR3 length: 17 residues. The CDR3 coding sequence is TGTGCCAGCAGCTTAGTGGGGGACACGCCATCGAACTATGGCTACACCTTC. This sequence encodes CASSLVGDTPSNYGYTF.

The chain links TRBV19 to TRBJ1-2; D gene uncertain. The V gene lost 4 bases and the J gene lost 3 bases, with 15 bases spanning the gap. The CDR3 consists of 15 residues. Germline V gene data show CDR1 as LNHDA and CDR2 as SQIVND (reference sequence). CDR3 sequence (DNA): TGTGCCAGTAGTACCCGGCAGGTGAAAGACTATGGCTACACCTTC. Protein: CASSTRQVKDYGYTF.

The chain has TRBV19 and TRBJ1-2, with D maybe TRBD1 (5 bases). Trimming cost V 5 bases and J 3 bases, with 19 bases left between them. The CDR3 consists of 16 residues. CDR1 is LNHDA and CDR2 is SQIVND in the germline V gene (reference sequence). In nucleotides, the CDR3 is TGTGCCAGTAGTCGAGTCCAGTTTGGGGCGGACTATGGCTACACCTTC. It is translated as CASSRVQFGADYGYTF.